Listed below are T cell receptor beta chains from one sample, sequenced in a study of cytomegalovirus exposure and HLA in healthy donors. Measured with immunoSEQ multiplex PCR; TCRdb has only the in-frame clones, and not every one. The sample consists of 150,000 to 200,000 clones, around four fifths of them appearing once. The source material was PBMCs. The receptor set was obtained from a man aged 25 to 40 in good health and CMV-seropositive. Both conserved end residues are trimmed from each CDR3. Only some rows state a clone size, as once, few, many or a class for expanded clones.

size: -
V: TRBV5-8
J: TRBJ2-3
CDR3: ASSLIRTGLSFTDTQY

size: -
V: TRBV5-1
J: TRBJ1-3
CDR3: ASSYGTASGNTIY

size: -
V: TRBV5-1
J: TRBJ1-1
CDR3: ASSLDITGRTEAF

size: -
V: TRBV6-1
J: TRBJ2-7
CDR3: ASKNRTTYYEQY

size: once
V: TRBV27
J: TRBJ2-7
CDR3: ASSYRERPYEQY

size: -
V: TRBV10-3
J: TRBJ2-5
CDR3: AISDTRGGNQETQY

size: -
V: TRBV4-3
J: TRBJ1-5
CDR3: ASSQDLAEQDSNQPQH

size: -
V: TRBV19
J: TRBJ1-1
CDR3: ASSIGGQGMVYTEAF

size: -
V: TRBV19
J: TRBJ2-7
CDR3: ASSDSPVLYEQY

size: once
V: TRBV4-1
J: TRBJ2-5
CDR3: ASSQFIALAEETQY

size: once
V: TRBV2
J: TRBJ2-4
CDR3: ASSADLLAKNIQY

size: once
V: TRBV7-9
J: TRBJ2-2
CDR3: ASSQGQGAGELF

size: -
V: TRBV19
J: TRBJ1-2
CDR3: ASSVTGPGNYGYT

size: -
V: TRBV11-2
J: TRBJ1-1
CDR3: ASSLFTGTEAF

size: -
V: TRBV4-1
J: TRBJ1-5
CDR3: ASSQVGGVRDQPQH

size: -
V: TRBV18
J: TRBJ2-5
CDR3: ASSPPGQGKTQY

size: -
V: TRBV11-2
J: TRBJ1-2
CDR3: ASSLGPRGDRGHDGYT